The rows below give T cell receptor beta chains drawn from one sample of a study of blood T cell repertoires in COVID-19. Clones were sequenced by immunoSEQ multiplex PCR, and TCRdb holds only the in-frame ones, with some missing. The sample shows under 250,000 clones, almost 85% of them seen only once. The sequenced sample was PBMCs or T cells enriched from blood (not recorded which). The source of these receptors is a woman between 45 and 65 years old with acute COVID-19. CDR3s include the opening cysteine and the closing phenylalanine or tryptophan. The D gene is left open where the match is weak. Expanded clones get a size class; other rows say once, few or many, or leave the size out.

>few|TRBV11-2|TRBJ2-1|NA
CASSPRHYNEQFF
TGTGCCAGCAGCCCTCGACACTACAATGAGCAGTTCTTC
>NA|TRBV7-9|TRBJ2-7|NA
CASSLIAAEQYF
TGTGCCAGCAGCTTAATCGCGGCCGAGCAGTACTTC
>NA|TRBV6-6|TRBJ1-1|NA
CAIDVSLFSTAGEAFF
TGTGCCATCGACGTGTCGCTCTTTTCCACCGCAGGTGAAGCTTTCTTT
>NA|TRBV9|TRBJ1-1|NA
CASSQGANTEAFF
TGTGCCAGCTCGCAGGGTGCGAACACTGAAGCTTTCTTT
>NA|TRBV30|TRBJ1-6|NA
CAWSLLGPQGSSYNSPLHF
TGTGCCTGGAGTCTCTTAGGGCCCCAAGGGAGCTCCTATAATTCACCCCTCCACTTT
>NA|TRBV5-6|TRBJ1-2|NA
CASSLVGGGYGYTF
TGTGCCAGCAGCTTGGTAGGAGGCGGCTATGGCTACACCTTC
>NA|TRBV19|TRBJ1-5|TRBD1
CASSTRGPRNQPQHF
TGTGCCAGTAGTACCAGGGGGCCACGCAATCAGCCCCAGCATTTT
>NA|TRBV4-3|TRBJ2-1|NA
CASSQERSAYNEQFF
TGCGCCAGCAGCCAAGAGAGGAGCGCCTACAATGAGCAGTTCTTC
>NA|TRBV7-2|TRBJ1-2|TRBD1
CASSLRQGAPGYTF
TGTGCCAGCAGCTTAAGGCAGGGGGCGCCGGGCTACACCTTC
>NA|TRBV10-3|TRBJ1-6|NA
CAISESGSSYNSPLHF
TGTGCCATCAGTGAATCCGGGAGCTCCTATAATTCACCCCTCCACTTT
>NA|TRBV9|TRBJ1-3|TRBD1
CASSEKQGSGNTIYF
TGTGCCAGCAGCGAAAAACAGGGGTCTGGAAACACCATATATTTT
>NA|TRBV18|TRBJ1-1|NA
CASSLETGMDEAFF
TGTGCCAGCTCCCTGGAGACAGGCATGGATGAAGCTTTCTTT
>NA|TRBV5-1|TRBJ1-2|TRBD1
CASSPDRVNGYTF
TGCGCCAGCAGCCCGGACAGGGTCAACGGCTACACCTTC
>NA|TRBV30|TRBJ1-2|NA
CAWRQDYGYTF
TGTGCCTGGAGACAGGACTATGGCTACACCTTC
>NA|TRBV19|TRBJ1-6|NA
CASRSDSYNSPLHF
TGTGCCAGTAGGAGCGACAGCTATAATTCACCCCTCCACTTT
>NA|TRBV7-9|TRBJ1-5|TRBD1
CASSLGSGTGGAVNQPQHF
TGTGCCAGCAGCTTAGGGTCGGGGACAGGGGGCGCGGTCAATCAGCCCCAGCATTTT
>NA|TRBV19|TRBJ2-4|TRBD1
CASSVPGQGASKNIQYF
TGTGCCAGTAGCGTACCGGGACAGGGGGCGTCCAAAAACATTCAGTACTTC
>few|TRBV4-1|TRBJ2-7|TRBD1
CASGGTGDPYEQYF
TGCGCCAGCGGAGGGACAGGGGATCCCTACGAGCAGTACTTC
>once|TRBV19|TRBJ2-7|TRBD2
CASSSKRGPIYEQYF
TGTGCCAGTAGCTCAAAGCGGGGCCCCATCTACGAGCAGTACTTC
>NA|TRBV6-1|TRBJ2-7|NA
CASSEYDSTYEQYF
TGTGCCAGCAGTGAATATGACTCGACCTACGAGCAGTACTTC
>NA|TRBV27|TRBJ1-2|TRBD1
CASRVPGQSYGYTF
TGTGCCAGCAGGGTACCGGGACAGTCCTATGGCTACACCTTC
>NA|TRBV19|TRBJ2-5|TRBD1
CASSWGQGVQETQYF
TGTGCCAGTAGCTGGGGACAGGGAGTACAAGAGACCCAGTACTTC
>NA|TRBV6-1|TRBJ1-1|TRBD1
CASSAPSQGAGTEAFF
TGTGCCAGCAGTGCGCCCTCACAGGGGGCGGGCACTGAAGCTTTCTTT
>NA|TRBV6-5|TRBJ1-4|NA
CASKKRLATNEKLFF
TGTGCCAGCAAGAAGAGGCTTGCAACTAATGAAAAACTGTTTTTT
>many|TRBV5-1|TRBJ1-1|TRBD1
CASSGGKGQGRAFF
TGCGCCAGCAGCGGGGGTAAGGGACAGGGACGGGCTTTCTTT
>NA|TRBV5-1|TRBJ1-2|NA
CASSSRHVDLYGYTF
TGCGCCAGCAGCTCCCGACATGTGGATCTGTATGGCTACACCTTC
>NA|TRBV9|TRBJ1-2|TRBD1
CASSAGQGFSGYTF
TGTGCCAGCAGCGCGGGACAGGGGTTCAGTGGCTACACCTTC
>NA|TRBV19|TRBJ1-2|TRBD1
CASSMRQGGDGYTF
TGTGCCAGTAGTATGCGACAGGGTGGAGATGGCTACACCTTC
>NA|TRBV19|TRBJ1-1|NA
CASSVIGVGTEAFF
TGTGCCAGTAGCGTCATAGGGGTTGGCACTGAAGCTTTCTTT
>NA|TRBV6-5|TRBJ1-5|NA
CATRWGEGNQPQHF
TGTGCCACCCGATGGGGGGAGGGCAATCAGCCCCAGCATTTT
>NA|TRBV7-2|TRBJ1-4|TRBD1
CASSSTRTGNKLFF
TGTGCCAGCAGCTCTACGCGGACAGGGAACAAACTGTTTTTT
>NA|TRBV4-1|TRBJ1-4|NA
CASSQGGGGNEKLFF
TGCGCCAGCAGCCAAGGGGGAGGAGGGAATGAAAAACTGTTTTTT
>NA|TRBV20-1|TRBJ2-2|NA
CSASRGGTGELFF
TGCAGTGCCAGTAGGGGAGGAACCGGGGAGCTGTTTTTT
>NA|TRBV19|TRBJ1-1|NA
CASSMGGANLRTEAFF
TGTGCCAGTAGTATGGGGGGGGCGAATTTACGCACTGAAGCTTTCTTT
>NA|TRBV11-2|TRBJ1-2|NA
CASSLGLDIAYGYTF
TGTGCCAGCAGCTTAGGGTTGGACATTGCCTATGGCTACACCTTC
>NA|TRBV5-1|TRBJ2-7|NA
CASSLTQGSYEQYF
TGCGCCAGCAGCTTGACACAGGGTTCCTACGAGCAGTACTTC
>NA|TRBV6-5|TRBJ2-3|TRBD2
CASSRLAGVVDTQYF
TGTGCCAGCAGTCGACTAGCGGGGGTCGTAGATACGCAGTATTTT
>NA|TRBV5-8|TRBJ2-1|TRBD2
CASSLRLAGGNEQFF
TGTGCCAGCAGCCTTCGACTAGCGGGGGGCAATGAGCAGTTCTTC
>NA|TRBV29-1|TRBJ1-2|NA
CSVDRGGNYGYTF
TGCAGCGTTGACAGGGGAGGGAACTATGGCTACACCTTC
>NA|TRBV6-5|TRBJ1-4|NA
CASSLGGAGNEKLFF
TGTGCCAGCAGTCTGGGGGGGGCGGGTAATGAAAAACTGTTTTTT
>NA|TRBV6-1|TRBJ2-7|TRBD2
CASRYSGGLKDEQYF
TGTGCCAGCAGATATTCGGGGGGGCTTAAAGACGAGCAGTACTTC
>once|TRBV7-2|TRBJ1-2|TRBD1
CASSLGQGILEANYGYTF
TGTGCCAGCAGCTTAGGACAGGGTATCCTCGAAGCTAACTATGGCTACACCTTC
>NA|TRBV20-1|TRBJ1-4|NA
CSASPLSGATNEKLFF
TGCAGTGCTAGTCCTCTGTCGGGGGCAACTAATGAAAAACTGTTTTTT
>NA|TRBV7-2|TRBJ1-3|NA
CASSSSVNTIYF
TGTGCCAGCAGCTCCAGCGTAAACACCATATATTTT
>once|TRBV7-2|TRBJ2-1|TRBD2
CASSLLFAGLAGGNEQFF
TGTGCCAGCAGCTTATTGTTCGCTGGGCTAGCGGGGGGCAATGAGCAGTTCTTC
>NA|TRBV18|TRBJ2-6|NA
CASSPPYAGANVLTF
TGTGCCAGCTCACCACCATATGCTGGGGCCAACGTCCTGACTTTC
>NA|TRBV4-1|TRBJ1-4|NA
CASSQGAGREKLFF
TGCGCCAGCAGCCAAGGGGCAGGTCGCGAAAAACTGTTTTTT
>NA|TRBV30|TRBJ2-5|NA
CAWSVRGRGEETQYF
TGTGCCTGGAGTGTACGCGGCAGGGGGGAGGAGACCCAGTACTTC
>NA|TRBV25-1|TRBJ1-2|NA
CASSVGLNYGYTF
TGTGCCAGCAGTGTTGGCCTTAACTATGGCTACACCTTC
>NA|TRBV12-3/TRBV12-4|TRBJ1-2|NA
CASSATGYYGYTF
TGTGCCAGCAGTGCAACAGGGTACTACGGCTACACCTTC
>NA|TRBV12-3/TRBV12-4|TRBJ1-1|NA
CASSLRGRTEAFF
TGTGCCAGCAGTTTAAGGGGTCGGACTGAAGCTTTCTTT
>NA|TRBV7-9|TRBJ1-1|NA
CASSLISTEAFF
TGTGCCAGCAGCTTAATCTCTACCGAAGCTTTCTTT